This TCR beta chain was captured by sequencing in a study of T cell repertoires and HLA-DP antigens. Study information: Versus self, one alloantigen differed at one groove amino acid, the other at about 9.

Deep-resolution sequencing targeted hundreds of thousands of T cell genomes in pre-culture CD4+ samples. TCRdb keeps only in-frame clones here, not all; method: immunoSEQ multiplex PCR. The table includes about 110,000 clones, roughly 92% detected once. The CDR3 is made up of 21 amino acids. A remark on this clone: The antigen remains undetermined.

General study findings and limits: Antigen presentation used HeLa cells, with total CD4+ cells responding.

Sequencing was performed on CD4+ T cells from PBMCs. The TCR sequence derives from a woman aged 18-30 years in good health and CMV-seronegative. V gene TRBV21-1 combines with J gene TRBJ2-2; no DNA check was done on the table's D call, TRBD1. TRBV21-1 is a recognized pseudogene. CDR3 coding DNA: TGTGCCAGCAGGACTAGGGAGGAGGGACAGGCAACACTTTTAAACACCGGGGAGCTGTTTTTT. This translates into CASRTREEGQATLLNTGELFF.